One sample yielded the 5 T cell receptor beta chains listed below, sequenced in a study of shared clonotypes between healthy human individuals (dated by TCRdb to the early 2020s). The library relied on the immunoSEQ multiplex PCR assay. TCRdb retrieved this table from immuneACCESS and kept in-frame rearrangements only. Not all clones are present; in checked studies, unresolved V genes account for under half, and no reason is known for the remainder. For this sample the table gives more than 2,000,000 clones, of which just over 90% were detected only once. 0.39% of the sample belongs to the ten largest clones. Input material: naive CD4+ T cells from PBMCs. The cell subset or site label here, explained by the study, means: CD45RA+ positively selected. Receptor source: a man between 18 and 29 years old in good health. Some clones in this sample may be carry-over from other donors' samples.

V and J are TRBV29-1 and TRBJ2-7; D call uncertain. CDR3 length equals 14 residues. Germline V gene sequence: CDR1 SQVTM, CDR2 ANQGSEA. V was cut by 5 bases and J by 2 bases, with 16 bases left in between. CDR3: CSVKNRMGTYEQYF. CDR3 in DNA: TGCAGCGTTAAAAACCGCATGGGGACCTACGAGCAGTACTTC.

This clone has just one count. V usage is TRBV6-1 and J usage is TRBJ1-5; D is possibly TRBD1 (6 bases). The CDR3 contains 14 residues. V lost 2 bases, J lost 6 bases, and 11 bases lay in between. Germline CDR1 is MNHNS and CDR2 is SASEGT. CDR3 protein: CASSERQDGQPQHF. CDR3 nucleotides: TGTGCCAGCAGTGAACGACAGGACGGTCAGCCCCAGCATTTT.

The rearrangement uses TRBV5-6 and TRBJ2-3; 9 positions match TRBD2. Germline CDR1 is SGHDT and CDR2 is YYEEEE. The J segment lost 3 bases and the V segment lost 4 bases, leaving 6 bases of the junction unmatched. This CDR3 comprises 15 residues. CDR3: CASSIRLAVTDTQYF. The CDR3 nucleotides are TGTGCCAGCAGCATAAGACTAGCGGTAACAGATACGCAGTATTTT.

The chain joins TRBV6-5 to TRBJ1-4; maybe TRBD1 (6 bases). The CDR3 is 15 amino acids. V lost 5 bases and J 0 bases, leaving 10 bases between the germline ends. Germline V gene sequence: CDR1 MNHEY, CDR2 SVGAGI. The CDR3 nucleotides are TGTGCCAGCAGTCCCGGGACACCAACTAATGAAAAACTGTTTTTT. Amino acids: CASSPGTPTNEKLFF.

The rearrangement joins TRBV7-3 to TRBJ2-5; 8 bases map to TRBD2. There are 17 residues in the CDR3. The germline V gene encodes CDR1 SGHTA and CDR2 FQGTGA. After removal of 0 bases from V and 0 bases from J, the junction contained 6 bases not matched to a gene. CDR3 nucleotides: TGTGCCAGCAGCTTAACGAGCGGGGGAGGGCACCAAGAGACCCAGTACTTC. Its protein is CASSLTSGGGHQETQYF. Full variable domain (remainder filled in from reference TRBV7-3 and TRBJ2-5): GAGVSQTPSNKVTEKGKYVELRCDPISGHTALYWYRQSLGQGPEFLIYFQGTGAADDSGLPNDRFFAVRPEGSVSTLKIQRTERGDSAVYLCASSLTSGGGHQETQYFGPGTRLLVL.